This T cell receptor beta chain derives from a study of T cells in localized non-small cell lung cancer (dated by TCRdb to about 2020). Regarding the research as a whole: T cell repertoires of fewer than 250 early-stage NSCLC patients were analyzed, with tumors being compared against uninvolved tumor-adjacent lungs. The cohort was made up of a few hundred treatment-naive NSCLC patients whose localized lung tumors had been resected. Of the NSCLC patients, around 130 were male and around 97 were female, and the mean age was approximately 64 years. The research as a whole found: A median of roughly 56 of the top 100 tumor clones were detected in paired uninvolved adjacent lung, and around 30 of these tumor clones were also found among the top 100 clones of the paired uninvolved adjacent lung. Because multi-region tumor sequencing was not performed, intratumor heterogeneity could not be ruled out. Uninvolved tumor-adjacent lung showed the highest T cell clonality, higher than tumor, which suggests more focused antigenic responses in the adjacent lung. Since the design was exploratory, TCR variables were selected using unadjusted p-values with no false-discovery rate correction. Higher T cell density in blood was associated with longer overall survival, whereas higher clonality in adjacent lung was associated with shorter survival.

Note on this clone: Its antigen remains unidentified. No clone much larger than this one lies a single base away; base qualities are absent.

At diagnosis, peripheral blood, uninvolved tumor-adjacent lung and tumor were collected and stored as a combination of fresh-frozen and FFPE material. For TCR repertoire profiling, blood samples were analyzed in the form of peripheral blood mononuclear cells. V has 1 base trimmed and J has 5 bases trimmed; junction bases matching no gene number 11. The germline V gene specifies SGDLS as CDR1 and YYNGEE as CDR2. The CDR3 has 17 amino acids, counting the end cysteine and phenylalanine. CDR3 DNA is the only sequence kept; it has 51 bases, read in frame from the first base. TCR beta CDR3 regions were sequenced from DNA using the immunoSEQ Assay. As for how the authors treated the data: T cell density was computed as TCR beta template counts normalized to usable DNA estimated by amplifying housekeeping genes. Using the preseqR package, richness was estimated by extrapolating to 120,000 templates for tissue samples and 400,000 templates for PBMC samples. Clonality was defined as one minus Pielou's evenness. To identify tissue-enriched TCRs, differential abundance testing was run on productive amino-acid clonotypes with a minimum total count of 5 and an alpha of 0.1. The Jaccard Index and the Morisita Overlap Index were used to measure how much the repertoires overlapped between compartments. GLIPH clustered TCR beta CDR3s with public tetramer-defined viral CDR3s; viral motifs required at least three viral sequences plus V-gene enrichment. The clones in this table, taken by TCRdb from immuneACCESS, are in-frame only. Not every clone is retained; where verified, under half of the shortfall comes from an unresolved V gene, and the cause of the rest is unknown. V, J and clone size are taken as reported in that table, and D and trimming were inferred from the DNA itself. This sample holds some 56,000 clones; roughly 85% were observed only once. Together, the top ten hold approximately 5.2% of the sample.

In this chain, TRBV9 is recombined with TRBJ2-2; 7 nucleotides in the junction match TRBD1. The sequencing used peripheral blood, collected before any cancer treatment. This receptor was obtained from a woman between 40 and 69 years old with stage I lung adenocarcinoma. The DNA reads TGTGCCAGCAGCGTACCTAGGGACAGTCCAGGAACCGGGGAGCTGTTTTTT. Protein translation: CASSVPRDSPGTGELFF.